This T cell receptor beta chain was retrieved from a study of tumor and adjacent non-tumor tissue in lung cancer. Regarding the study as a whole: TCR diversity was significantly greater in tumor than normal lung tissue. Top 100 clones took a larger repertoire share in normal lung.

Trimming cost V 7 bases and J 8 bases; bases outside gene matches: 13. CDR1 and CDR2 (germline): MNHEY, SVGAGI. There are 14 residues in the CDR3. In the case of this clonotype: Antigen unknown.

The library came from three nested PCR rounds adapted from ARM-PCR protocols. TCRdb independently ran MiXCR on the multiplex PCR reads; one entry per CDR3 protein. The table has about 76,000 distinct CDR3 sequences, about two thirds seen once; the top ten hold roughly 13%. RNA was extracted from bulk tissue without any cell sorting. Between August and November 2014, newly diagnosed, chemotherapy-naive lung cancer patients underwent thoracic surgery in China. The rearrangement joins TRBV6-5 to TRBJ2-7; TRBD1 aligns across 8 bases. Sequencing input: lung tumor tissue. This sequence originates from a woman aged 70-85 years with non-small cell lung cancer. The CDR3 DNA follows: TGTGCCAGCACACCGACAGGGGATAGGAACAAGCAGTACTTC. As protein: CASTPTGDRNKQYF.